This TCR beta chain was observed in a study of cytomegalovirus exposure and HLA in healthy donors (dated by TCRdb to the late 2010s). Some background on the complete study: An earlier analysis of several hundred of the donors reported approximately 300 Gb of sequence data and 117 million unique TCR beta sequences obtained from roughly 170 million T cells. An early release covering about 600 HLA-typed donors comprised 250 to 350 gigabases of sequencing data and around 85 million unique TCR sequences. The genetic ancestry cluster associated with self-reported Caucasian donors included about 84% of the approximately 410 genotyped donors. The study aimed to test whether cataloging public T cell receptors could reveal signatures of past pathogen exposure. The T cell repertoires of 666 subjects were profiled by immunosequencing and related to cytomegalovirus serostatus. Besides the first cohort of approximately 670 subjects, a separate validation cohort made up of over a hundred different subjects was used. High-throughput TCR immunosequencing, statistical association of individual TCRs with disease status, and machine learning were combined to predict cytomegalovirus infection status. A later analysis re-examined previously published TCR beta repertoires from more than 650 donors and added high-resolution HLA genotyping to investigate patterns of TCR occurrence. In the later analysis, no new phenotypic data were used to find candidate immune exposures; instead, reliance was placed on TCR beta sequences and their occurrence across donors. An earlier analysis of 500 to 750 of the donors applied high-throughput TCR beta sequencing to assess whether each TCR beta V gene segment acted as functional or pseudogenic. Donor age, sex, ethnicity and CMV serostatus were compiled alongside the repertoire data. Genome-wide SNP genotypes for about 60% of the roughly 670 donors were used in a later genetic analysis, which treated that subset as a discovery cohort. All discovery cohort repertoires had been generated using a single sequencing platform. Both class I and class II loci were covered by HLA typing, at four-digit resolution. Typing coverage differed by locus: A, B, C, DRB1 and DQB1 were typed in about 620-640 donors, DQA1 in roughly 510, DPA1 in around 600, and DPB1 in just under 490. Because of strong linkage in the cohort, four to six DR-DQ haplotypes were treated as single units for association and clustering. Across some 400 genotyped donors of the cohort, an average of about 220,000 unique TCR beta nucleotide sequences per donor were sequenced, and 15% to 20% of those sequences were non-productive.

Libraries were prepared through the immunoSEQ multiplex PCR assay. For the multiplex PCR, a mixture combining 60 forward primers for TCR Vbeta segments and 13 reverse primers for TCR Jbeta segments was used. Amplification of the CDR3 region of rearranged TCR beta genes was performed with a multiplex PCR assay on genomic DNA. The Illumina HiSeq System was used to sequence the amplified TCR beta libraries as 87-base-pair reads. Per the authors' processing: A later analysis counted some 74 million unique TCR beta chains across the 666 repertoires, and around 12 million of these chains were shared by at least two donors. Raw reads were error-corrected and collapsed into unique sequences by a nearest-neighbor algorithm in which closely related sequences were merged to remove PCR and sequencing errors. CDR3 sequences were aligned to IMGT reference sequences to assign V, D and J gene segments. For a sequence to be retained, at least a six-nucleotide match to both a V gene segment and a J gene segment was required. A rearrangement counted as productive if the CDR3 had no stop codons and remained in frame with V and J, and every other rearrangement counted as non-productive. Following IMGT convention, CDR3 was defined as the stretch from the second conserved V-encoded cysteine to the conserved J-encoded phenylalanine. The earlier analysis of some 600 of the donors excluded sequences that lacked an unambiguous match to a single V gene segment. An earlier analysis of approximately 590 of the donors called V segments functional above 56.7% productive rearrangements and segregating when the between-donor standard deviation exceeded 5%. To diagnose cytomegalovirus status from the catalog of TCR beta chain sequences, a statistical classification framework was built. In a later analysis, TCR nucleotide sequences were compared against IMGT/GENE-DB human TR gene sequences so that V and J genes could be assigned. In a later analysis, CDR3 sequences and most-parsimonious VDJ recombination scenarios were assigned using the TCRdist pipeline. In a later analysis, each TCR beta chain was defined by its CDR3 amino acid sequence together with its V-gene family, and reads lacking a unique V-gene family were excluded. As a way to deal with suspected cross-contamination and a sequencing artifact, a later analysis dropped 450 to 600 nucleotide sequences that were highly shared and had low generation probability. In a later analysis, a clonal expansion index was calculated for each public chain from normalized within-repertoire ranks of inferred template counts. Generation probabilities in a later analysis came from a VDJ recombination model fitted to out-of-frame rearrangements, and those results were checked against IGoR. In a later analysis, TCR-TCR, TCR-HLA and TCR-CMV co-occurrence was scored with hypergeometric tests, and a repertoire-size bias correction was applied to TCR pairs. In a later analysis, false discovery rates were estimated by permuting HLA or CMV assignments 20 times. In a later analysis, co-occurring TCRs were grouped using DBSCAN, and TCRdist sequence similarity was added for clustering within HLA-allele-positive subsets. Repertoires with fewer than 30,000 or more than 120,000 public chains were left out of co-occurrence clustering, as were several repertoires with anomalous nucleotide sharing. The immuneACCESS repertoire file appears here via TCRdb, limited to in-frame rearrangements. These files lack a portion of the clones; in checked studies, under half of the deficit traces to unresolved V genes, and the cause of the others is not known. V and J calls and clone size are those listed in that table; D and trimming were worked out from the DNA. The sample data list tens of thousands of clones, and 60% to 80% of these were observed just once. The top ten constitute around 6.3% of the sample.

Overall study results and their limits: Linkage disequilibrium might explain the correlated functional status among segregating V segments, but an unknown experimental factor could not be ruled out. In a later genetic analysis, fewer N-insertions in productive TCRs were reported among donors in an Asian-associated ancestry cluster than the 666-donor mean. Specific HLA alleles were associated with 16,951 TCR beta sequences at a false discovery rate of 0.05 in a later analysis. A cluster of highly shared sequence variants was judged likely to represent a technical artifact of the sequencing pipeline. In a later analysis, HLA-associated TCR beta chains showed more clonal expansion and lower generation probabilities than non-associated chains that were equally common. A later analysis found that TCR association rates varied across HLA loci, with DRB1 alleles showing the most associated TCRs and HLA-C alleles the fewest. The earlier analysis of about 600 of the donors excluded roughly 17 rarely observed V segments, including chromosome 9 orphons, because counts were too low. Presence/absence analyses assumed roughly uniform sequencing depth across donors, an assumption that may not hold. Strong co-occurrence of HLA alleles, especially DR and DQ, made assigning TCR associations to individual alleles difficult. A later genetic analysis associated a missense DCLRE1C variant with V-gene and J-gene trimming of TCR beta chains, and an independent cohort replicated the association. According to the authors, the approach could potentially be generalized to other disease states and immunological phenotypes. This cohort had only TCR beta chains sequenced, and the lack of alpha or paired-chain data limited which features could be detected. In an earlier analysis of some 540 of the donors, most TCR beta V segments appeared in productive rearrangements about 90% or about 30% of the time, broadly matching IMGT annotations. Cytomegalovirus status was reported to be diagnosed by the classifier with high specificity and sensitivity in both the original and validation cohorts. While some public TCRs were present in many individuals, most TCR sequences turned up only very rarely across donors. In vitro tests confirmed that a few of the cytomegalovirus-associated TCR beta chains recognize cytomegalovirus antigens. The study gave a list of 150 to 200 TCR beta chains associated with cytomegalovirus. Most CMV-associated TCR beta chains appeared to be HLA-restricted in a later analysis, and the HLA associations seemed to be driven largely by CMV exposure. A further reported finding was that TCR beta sequences accurately predicted the HLA-A and HLA-B alleles for most subjects in the first cohort. Several of the top co-occurrence clusters appeared to be linked to parvovirus B19, influenza, CMV and Epstein-Barr virus, according to a later analysis. For the cohort, immune exposure information was limited to CMV serostatus. Because HLA typing was unavailable for some donors at each locus, only the typed subset was used in association tests.

On this clone: The clone's antigen remains unknown. Within one base of it there is no much larger clone, and no base qualities were kept.

The cohort comprised some 680 healthy bone marrow donors. At the time of sampling, all cohort members were nominally healthy, though unrecorded immune exposures were likely present. The donor tested CMV seronegative and was one of the 352 seronegative cohort members. A peripheral blood sample was provided by each donor, and peripheral blood mononuclear cells were used for TCR beta sequencing. Genomic DNA was extracted from the blood cell samples with the Qiagen DNeasy Blood Extraction Kit. The receptor comes from a woman in her 30s in good health and CMV-seronegative. The sample comprised PBMCs.

The CDR3 here reads CASHGQGKDGYTF. In nucleotides, the sequence is TGTGCCAGCCACGGACAGGGGAAGGATGGCTACACCTTC. The rearrangement joined TRBV5-6 to TRBJ1-2; a stretch of 9 junction bases matches TRBD1. The germline V end is reduced by 7 bases and the J end by 6 bases; junction bases left unmatched: 7. The germline V gene supplies CDR1 SGHDT and CDR2 YYEEEE. The CDR3 holds 13 amino acids from the cysteine to the phenylalanine. Only the CDR3 DNA stays, 39 bases, in frame from base 1.